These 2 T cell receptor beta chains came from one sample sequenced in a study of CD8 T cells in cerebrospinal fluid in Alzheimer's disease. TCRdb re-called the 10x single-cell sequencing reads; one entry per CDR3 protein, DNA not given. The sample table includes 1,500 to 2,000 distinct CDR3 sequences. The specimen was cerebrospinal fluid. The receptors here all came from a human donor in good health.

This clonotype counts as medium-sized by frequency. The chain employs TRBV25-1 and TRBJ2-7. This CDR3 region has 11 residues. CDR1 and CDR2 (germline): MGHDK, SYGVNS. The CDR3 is CASSMTYEQYF.

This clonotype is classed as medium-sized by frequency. The CDR3 here is CASSPGEADTQYF. The V call is TRBV12-3 or TRBV12-4, the J call TRBJ2-3; the TRBD1 assignment by TCRdb is unverifiable without DNA. The CDR3 loop spans 13 amino acids.